This T cell receptor beta chain originates from a study of T cell repertoires in cytomegalovirus infection. TCRdb used MiXCR to reprocess the reads, holding one entry per CDR3 protein. This sample has about 180,000 distinct CDR3 sequences, with approximately 15% found just once. This CDR3 region has 12 residues. Germline-derived CDR1 and CDR2 are SGHTA and FQGNSA. Trimming stripped 7 bases from V and 4 bases from J, with 10 bases between. This clonotype was counted ten times or more. This rearrangement joins TRBV7-2 to TRBJ1-1; tentatively, D is TRBD1 (6 bases). This TCR derives from a human donor in good health (CMV status not recorded). Some clones in this sample may be carry-over from other donors' samples. Source material: PBMCs. The CDR3: CASIRQATEAFF. In DNA, the CDR3 is TGTGCCAGCATTCGACAGGCCACTGAAGCTTTCTTT.